This TCR beta chain was sequenced in a study of T cells in Graves' hyperthyroidism and ophthalmopathy. Study in general: Peripheral blood draws took place at initial diagnosis, ahead of any treatment. Study-wide points: Most thyroid clonotypes that were expanded above 0.001 also turned up in blood.

Uncontrolled infection, other autoimmune disease, pregnancy or lactation led to exclusion. Diagnostic decisions used clinical symptoms, serum thyroxine and TRAb, thyroid ultrasound and orbital computed tomography. As to this clonotype: The antigen is undetermined.

Germline values: CDR1 SNHLY, CDR2 FYNNEI. Trimming took 10 bases from V and 8 from J, leaving 17 bases between them. This CDR3 region has 12 residues. There were TCR beta CDR3 regions amplified from RNA transcripts. A first-round RT-PCR of the TCR CDR3 used the HTBI primer set. Each CDR3 protein is one row after TCRdb ran MiXCR on the multiplex PCR reads. The sample lists about 640,000 distinct CDR3 sequences; more than 20% were seen once. The chain joins TRBV2 to TRBJ1-1; TRBD1 might be the D (6 bases). This receptor was taken from a man aged 25-40 years with Graves' ophthalmopathy. The sample comprised blood. The CDR3 bases are TGTGCCACCCCCGGGGGCCAGCCCGAAGCTTTCTTT. Amino acid sequence: CATPGGQPEAFF.